This TCR beta chain derives from a study of blood T cell repertoires in COVID-19. V gave up 7 bases and J gave up 6 bases; unmatched junction bases: 9. In germline, CDR1 is SQVTM, CDR2 ANQGSEA. The CDR3 consists of 12 residues. This clone appeared a few times. Authors' processing steps: Cell counts per sample came from amplifying reference gene primers. The data were produced by immunoSEQ multiplex PCR, yet TCRdb's version contains in-frame clones alone and is incomplete. V, J and clone size are those of that table, while D and trimming were read from the DNA. Altogether 20,000 to 25,000 clones are present, around 87% being singletons, with the ten largest covering about 25%.

The sample consisted of peripheral blood. The genes are TRBV29-1 and TRBJ2-7; 7 positions agree with TRBD1. This sequence was found in a human donor with active COVID-19. The donor label of this sample is uncertain. The CDR3 protein is CSGGRQGGEQYF. The CDR3 bases are TGCAGCGGGGGTCGACAGGGTGGCGAGCAGTACTTC.